What follows are 22 T cell receptor beta chains derived from one specimen sequenced in a study of post-analysis software for immune sequencing data. Unique-molecular-identifier-tagged TCR beta cDNA libraries were used. Using its own MiXCR run on the PCR reads, TCRdb lists one record per CDR3 protein. Altogether about 820,000 distinct CDR3 sequences are present, approximately 50% being singletons, with the ten largest covering over 4%. Study observations and caveats: In patients, TRBV5-6, TRBV5-1 and TRBV20-1 belonged to four or five TRBV segments found more frequently than in controls.

No antigen has been identified for these receptors. The sequencing sample was made of blood. Receptors were obtained from a girl aged 10-17 years with multiple sclerosis.

This clonotype appeared once. This chain joins TRBV2 and TRBJ1-5; the match to TRBD1 covers 10 bases. CDR1 is SNHLY and CDR2 is FYNNEI in the germline V gene. The CDR3 runs 13 residues. The V gene end was trimmed by 6 bases and the J gene end by 7 bases; junction bases not matched to a gene: 3. CDR3 nucleotides: TGTGCCAGCAGGGACAGGGGGGGACAGCCCCAGCATTTT. The encoded protein is CASRDRGGQPQHF.

This clonotype showed up just a few times. The chain carries TRBV7-9 and TRBJ2-5; 7 positions agree with TRBD1. CDR1 is SEHNR, CDR2 FQNEAQ, per germline (reference sequence). The V segment lost 5 bases and the J segment 3 bases; nucleotides outside the gene matches: 9. CDR3 length: 15 residues. The CDR3 DNA follows: TGTGCCAGCAGCACGATCGGGACAGCCAAAGAGACCCAGTACTTC. Amino acid sequence: CASSTIGTAKETQYF.

The genes are TRBV28 and TRBJ1-5; D remains ambiguous. Germline V gene sequence: CDR1 MDHEN, CDR2 SYDVKM. The CDR3 is made up of 15 amino acids. V lost 4 bases and J lost 0, with 10 bases in between. DNA of the CDR3: TGTGCCAGCAGTTCGGCCAGAGATAGCAATCAGCCCCAGCATTTT. It specifies CASSSARDSNQPQHF.

V usage is TRBV2 and J usage is TRBJ2-2; possibly TRBD2 for D (5 bases). Germline-derived CDR1 and CDR2 are SNHLY and FYNNEI. CDR3 length: 14 residues. The ends were cut back, 4 bases at V and 4 bases at J, with 10 bases in the middle. This CDR3 is CASSGWESTGELFF. The CDR3 nucleotides are TGTGCCAGCAGTGGATGGGAGTCCACCGGGGAGCTGTTTTTT. The variable domain in full, with the rest retrieved from reference TRBV2 and TRBJ2-2, is EPEVTQTPSHQVTQMGQEVILRCVPISNHLYFYWYRQILGQKVEFLVSFYNNEISEKSEIFDDQFSVERPDGSNFTLKIRSTKLEDSAMYFCASSGWESTGELFFGEGSRLTVL.

This sequence joins TRBV6-2 or TRBV6-3 and TRBJ2-1; D unclear. V lost 0 bases to trimming and J lost 7 bases, with 7 bases between them. CDR3 size: 13 residues. Germline lookup yields CDR1 MNHEY and CDR2 SVGEGT. CDR3 coding DNA: TGTGCCAGCAGTTACTCGGCGATTAATGAGCAGTTCTTC. Encoded protein: CASSYSAINEQFF.

This clonotype was observed a handful of times. The gene calls are TRBV7-3 and TRBJ1-1; 12 bases align to TRBD1. The CDR3 runs 16 residues. Germline CDR1 is SGHTA and CDR2 is FQGTGA. With 2 bases clipped from V and 5 bases from J, the junction kept 6 bases outside the gene matches. The CDR3: CASSLGTGGAGTEAFF. CDR3 nucleotides: TGTGCCAGCAGCTTAGGGACAGGGGGCGCCGGGACTGAAGCTTTCTTT.

V usage is TRBV15 and J usage is TRBJ1-5; TRBD1 matches at 8 bases. Looked up from germline, CDR1 is LNHNV and CDR2 is YYDKDF (reference sequence). There are 15 residues in the CDR3. With V trimmed by 5 bases and J by 1 base, 4 bases remained unmatched. The CDR3 coding sequence is TGTGCCACCAGCGAGGGACAGGCAAGCAATCAGCCCCAGCATTTT. This translates into CATSEGQASNQPQHF.

The chain is built from TRBV20-1 and TRBJ1-1; 9 bases align to TRBD1. The trim removed 0 bases at V and 4 bases at J, leaving 3 bases unmatched. This CDR3 region has 14 residues. The V gene's germline CDR1 is DFQATT and CDR2 SNEGSKA (reference sequence). CDR3 in amino acids: CSARDTGGRTEAFF. The CDR3 region has the DNA TGCAGTGCTAGAGACACAGGGGGCCGCACTGAAGCTTTCTTT.

This chain links TRBV4-1 with TRBJ1-5, with 9 positions matching TRBD1. V trimming: 0 bases; J trimming: 7 bases; junction bases outside the gene matches: 13. The germline CDR1 and CDR2 sequences are MGHRA and YSYEKL. The CDR3 runs 18 residues. The CDR3 nucleotides read TGCGCCAGCAGCCAAGAAGGAAAAAACAGGGGGCTAGGCCAGCCCCAGCATTTT. It codes for CASSQEGKNRGLGQPQHF.

The chain has TRBV4-1 and TRBJ2-1, with a weak D call TRBD2 (6 bases). The V gene lost 0 bases and the J gene lost 4 bases, with 10 bases spanning the gap. The CDR3 is 15 amino acids. CDR1 is MGHRA, CDR2 YSYEKL, per germline. The CDR3 reads CASSQEQRVYNEQFF. For the CDR3, the DNA is TGCGCCAGCAGCCAAGAACAGCGGGTTTACAATGAGCAGTTCTTC.

The chain employs TRBV5-1 and TRBJ1-2; perhaps TRBD1 as D (5 bases). Per germline, CDR1 SGHRS and CDR2 YFSETQ. V dropped 4 bases and J dropped 4 bases, with 20 bases sitting between them. The CDR3 has 16 residues. The CDR3 DNA sequence: TGCGCCAGCAGCCGAGCGTCCCGGGACTCGGGCTATGGCTACACCTTC. Protein: CASSRASRDSGYGYTF.

This clonotype was seen more than once but under ten times. The V and J genes are TRBV7-2 and TRBJ2-7; D unresolved. Looked up from germline, CDR1 is SGHTA and CDR2 is FQGNSA. CDR3 length: 15 amino acids. V lost 0 bases to trimming and J lost 0 bases, with 9 bases between them. CDR3 region: CASSLAGASSYEQYF. The CDR3 bases are TGTGCCAGCAGCTTAGCAGGCGCAAGCTCCTACGAGCAGTACTTC.

This clonotype was seen more than once but under ten times. The gene calls are TRBV12-3 or TRBV12-4 and TRBJ2-7; D is possibly TRBD2 (5 bases). V lost 3 bases, J lost 2 bases, and 8 bases lay in between. The CDR3 has 13 residues. In nucleotides, the CDR3 is TGTGCCAGCAGTTTCTGGGGAGCCTACGAGCAGTACTTC. Translated, it gives CASSFWGAYEQYF.

The J gene is TRBJ2-7, the V gene TRBV4-1, with D uncertain. Germline-derived CDR1 and CDR2 are MGHRA and YSYEKL. V was cut by 1 base and J by 1 base, with 14 bases left in between. The CDR3 totals 16 residues. The CDR3 spells CASSQAPAGSSYEQYF. CDR3 in DNA: TGCGCCAGCAGCCAAGCACCGGCAGGTTCATCCTACGAGCAGTACTTC.

CDR3 DNA: TGCAGTGCGGGGGACCCTAAAGAGGAGCAGTACTTC. Residues: CSAGDPKEEQYF. This chain links TRBV20-1 with TRBJ2-7; either TRBD1 or TRBD2 may fit D (5 bases each). Germline V gene sequence: CDR1 DFQATT, CDR2 SNEGSKA (reference sequence). The CDR3 length is 12 residues. V was shortened by 6 bases and J by 7 bases, with 16 bases between the two germline ends.

This clonotype was detected a few times. This sequence joins TRBV3-1 and TRBJ2-5; maybe TRBD2 (6 bases). V dropped 1 base and J dropped 2 bases, with 11 bases sitting between them. Germline V lookup: CDR1 LGHDT, CDR2 YNNKEL (reference sequence). CDR3 size: 15 residues. CDR3 protein: CASSQGLSGQETQYF. DNA for the CDR3: TGTGCCAGCAGCCAAGGGCTTAGCGGTCAAGAGACCCAGTACTTC.

As regards this clonotype: One end of the junction fails to match germline, which may point to a read error. The rearrangement joins TRBV20-1 to TRBJ2-7; possibly TRBD2 for D (5 bases). Germline V gene data show CDR1 as DFQATT and CDR2 as SNEGSKA (reference sequence). The CDR3 is 12 residues long. The CDR3 DNA reads TGCAGCGCTAGCAAGGGCCTAAGAGAGCAGTACTTC. Residues: CSASKGLREQYF.

This clonotype appeared a single time. This sequence joins TRBV7-9 and TRBJ2-5; D is ambiguous. TRBJ2-7 matches the DNA end more closely, so the J call is doubtful. CDR3 length: 18 residues. Germline V lookup: CDR1 SEHNR, CDR2 FQNEAQ (reference sequence). The CDR3, as DNA: TGTGCCAGCAGCCCCCAGCCGGAGAGCGTTTCTCACGTGAGCGAGCAGTACTTC. Its protein is CASSPQPESVSHVSEQYF.

The genes are TRBV5-1 and TRBJ2-1; 11 bases fit TRBD2. The CDR3 has 17 amino acids. With 0 bases clipped from V and 2 bases from J, the junction kept 4 bases outside the gene matches. Germline CDR1 reads SGHRS; CDR2 reads YFSETQ. CDR3 loop: CASSLGASGGTYNEQFF. The CDR3 region has the DNA TGCGCCAGCAGCTTGGGGGCTAGCGGGGGGACCTACAATGAGCAGTTCTTC.

The chain carries TRBV12-3 or TRBV12-4 and TRBJ2-5, with a tentative D call TRBD2 (5 bases). The CDR3 runs to 11 residues. The V end was cut by 8 bases, the J end by 5 bases, with 9 bases between. The CDR3 is CASSTGETQYF. DNA for the CDR3: TGTGCCAGCTCCACGGGGGAGACCCAGTACTTC.

The chain joins TRBV29-1 to TRBJ2-1; D remains ambiguous. Germline V gene data show CDR1 as SQVTM and CDR2 as ANQGSEA. The V end lost 2 bases, the J end lost 0 bases, and 11 bases lay between the germline ends. The CDR3 runs 15 residues. CDR3 loop: CSVEWHLSSYNEQFF. CDR3 bases: TGCAGCGTTGAATGGCACTTGAGCTCCTACAATGAGCAGTTCTTC.

The rearrangement joins TRBV27 to TRBJ2-3, with 7 bases fitting TRBD2. The CDR3 covers 16 residues. The trim removed 2 bases at V and 5 bases at J, leaving 10 bases unmatched. Germline V gene lookup returns CDR1 MNHEY and CDR2 SMNVEV (reference sequence). CDR3 protein: CASSLSSAGARDTQYF. CDR3 in DNA: TGTGCCAGCAGTTTAAGTAGCGCGGGAGCAAGAGATACGCAGTATTTT.